The following is a TCR beta chain sequence with its context. What it binds is unknown. Germline V gene sequence: CDR1 GTSNPN, CDR2 SVGIG (reference sequence). CDR3 length: 14 amino acids. V was clipped by 5 bases and J by 0 bases, with 11 bases between them. Clones were read by immunoSEQ multiplex PCR, and TCRdb kept only the in-frame ones, dropping some. The table has 50,000 to 60,000 clones, about 77% seen once. The record originates from a study of a mutant IDH1 vaccine in newly diagnosed glioma. Time point noted: week 5, during vaccination. In every dose of vaccine, 300 ug of mutant IDH1 20-mer peptide was given alongside topical imiquimod.

Specimen: PBMCs, collected from a glioma patient whose treatment included an IDH1 peptide vaccine. This receptor was obtained from a man aged 45-65 years with glioma. The chain has TRBV30 and TRBJ1-3; D possibly corresponds to TRBD1 (5 bases). The CDR3 spells CAWDDSYSGNTIYF. CDR3 bases: TGTGCCTGGGACGACAGTTACTCTGGAAACACCATATATTTT. Filled out from reference TRBV30 and TRBJ1-3, the complete variable domain reads SQTIHQWPATLVQPVGSPLSLECTVEGTSNPNLYWYRQAAGRGLQLLFYSVGIGQISSEVPQNLSASRPQDRQFILSSKKLLLSDSGFYLCAWDDSYSGNTIYFGEGSWLTVV.